Following are 6 T cell receptor beta chains from one sample sequenced in a study of cytomegalovirus exposure and HLA in healthy donors. TCRdb's copy holds only in-frame clones and misses some; the assay was immunoSEQ multiplex PCR. The sample carries some 120,000 clones, around 85% recorded once. Source material: PBMCs. The source of these receptors is a woman between 25 and 40 years old in good health and CMV-seronegative.

The chain has TRBV7-6 and TRBJ2-3; 8 bases agree with TRBD2. Germline lookup yields CDR1 SGHVS and CDR2 FNYEAQ. The CDR3 runs to 16 residues. Trimming cost V 2 bases and J 1 base; bases outside gene matches: 5. The CDR3 nucleotides read TGTGCCAGCAGCTTACGCCGGGGGGGTGGCACAGATACGCAGTATTTT. It yields the protein CASSLRRGGGTDTQYF. The whole variable domain, filled in from reference TRBV7-6 and TRBJ2-3, reads GAGVSQSPRYKVTKRGQDVALRCDPISGHVSLYWYRQALGQGPEFLTYFNYEAQQDKSGLPNDRFSAERPEGSISTLTIQRTEQRDSAMYRCASSLRRGGGTDTQYFGPGTRLTVL.

The V call is TRBV6-5, the J call TRBJ2-1, with D perhaps matching TRBD2 (5 bases). The CDR3 has 14 amino acids. The V end was cut by 0 bases, the J end by 10 bases, with 13 bases between. The germline gives CDR1 MNHEY, CDR2 SVGAGI. Written as DNA, the CDR3 is TGTGCCAGCAGTTACTCGCGAGTATCGGGGGAGCAGTTCTTC. This codes for CASSYSRVSGEQFF.

The gene calls are TRBV7-2 and TRBJ2-7, with 7 bases matching TRBD2. Trimming at V came to 4 bases and at J to 0 bases, leaving 3 bases not matched to a gene. The CDR3 has 14 residues. Per germline, CDR1 SGHTA and CDR2 FQGNSA. CDR3 sequence: CASSSSGASYEQYF. DNA for the CDR3: TGTGCCAGCAGCTCCAGCGGGGCCTCCTACGAGCAGTACTTC.

The V gene is TRBV7-9, the J gene TRBJ1-1; TRBD1 matches at 9 bases. This CDR3 has 17 amino acids. Trimming removed 4 bases from V and 1 base from J; junction bases left unmatched: 10. Germline loops: CDR1 SEHNR, CDR2 FQNEAQ (reference sequence). In DNA, the CDR3 is TGTGCCAGCAGCTCTAAAGCGGGGACAGGGACGAACACTGAAGCTTTCTTT. It translates to CASSSKAGTGTNTEAFF.

This rearrangement joins TRBV7-9 to TRBJ2-3; D remains unclear. Trimming cost V 6 bases and J 3 bases, with 10 bases left between them. The CDR3 is 13 residues long. Germline V gene data show CDR1 as SEHNR and CDR2 as FQNEAQ (reference sequence). CDR3 sequence: CASSSPVTDTQYF. CDR3 DNA: TGTGCCAGCAGTTCCCCCGTTACAGATACGCAGTATTTT.

V and J are TRBV30 and TRBJ1-2; maybe TRBD1 (5 bases). CDR1 is GTSNPN, CDR2 SVGIG, per germline (reference sequence). CDR3 length: 15 amino acids. Trimming cost V 3 bases and J 3 bases, with 17 bases left between them. CDR3 nucleotides: TGTGCCTGGAGCCAACCAAGGGGCTTTCACTATGGCTACACCTTC. Protein: CAWSQPRGFHYGYTF.